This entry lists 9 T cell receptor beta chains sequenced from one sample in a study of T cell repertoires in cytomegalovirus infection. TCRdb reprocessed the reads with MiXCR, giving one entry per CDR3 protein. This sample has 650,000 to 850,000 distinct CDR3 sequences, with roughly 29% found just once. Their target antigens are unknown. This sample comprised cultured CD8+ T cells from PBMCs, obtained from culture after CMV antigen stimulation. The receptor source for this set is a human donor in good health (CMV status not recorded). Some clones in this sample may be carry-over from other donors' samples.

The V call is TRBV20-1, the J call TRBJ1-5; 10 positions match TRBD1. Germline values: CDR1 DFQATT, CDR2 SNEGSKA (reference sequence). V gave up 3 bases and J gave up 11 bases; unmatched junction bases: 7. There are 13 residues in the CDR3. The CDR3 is CSASRTGGMTQHF. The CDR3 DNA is TGCAGTGCTAGTCGGACAGGGGGTATGACCCAGCATTTT.

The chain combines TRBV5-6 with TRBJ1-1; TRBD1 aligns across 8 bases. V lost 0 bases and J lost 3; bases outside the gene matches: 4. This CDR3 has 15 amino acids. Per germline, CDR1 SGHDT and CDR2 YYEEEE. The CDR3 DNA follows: TGTGCCAGCAGCTTGGCTGGGACAGGATACACTGAAGCTTTCTTT. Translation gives CASSLAGTGYTEAFF. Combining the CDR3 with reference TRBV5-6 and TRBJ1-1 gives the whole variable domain DAGVTQSPTHLIKTRGQQVTLRCSPKSGHDTVSWYQQALGQGPQFIFQYYEEEERQRGNFPDRFSGHQFPNYSSELNVNALLLGDSALYLCASSLAGTGYTEAFFGQGTRLTVV.

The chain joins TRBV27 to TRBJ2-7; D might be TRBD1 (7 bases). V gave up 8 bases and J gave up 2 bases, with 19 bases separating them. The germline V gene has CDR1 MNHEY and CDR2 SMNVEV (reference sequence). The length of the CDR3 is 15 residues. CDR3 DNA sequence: TGTGCCAGCTCCCGGGGGTCGGGGACAGCCTACGAGCAGTACTTC. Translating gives CASSRGSGTAYEQYF.

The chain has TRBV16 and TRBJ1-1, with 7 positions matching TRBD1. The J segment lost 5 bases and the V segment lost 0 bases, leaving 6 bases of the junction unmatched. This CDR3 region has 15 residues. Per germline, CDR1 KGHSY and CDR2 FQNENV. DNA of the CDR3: TGTGCCAGCAGCCAATCCCGGACAGGCGGGACTGAAGCTTTCTTT. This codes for CASSQSRTGGTEAFF.

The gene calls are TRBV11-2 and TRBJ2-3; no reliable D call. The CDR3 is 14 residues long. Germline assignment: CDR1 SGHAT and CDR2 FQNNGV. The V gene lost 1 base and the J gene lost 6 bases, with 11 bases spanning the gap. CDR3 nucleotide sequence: TGTGCCAGCAGCTTAGGTAGGCAGGCGGATACGCAGTATTTT. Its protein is CASSLGRQADTQYF.

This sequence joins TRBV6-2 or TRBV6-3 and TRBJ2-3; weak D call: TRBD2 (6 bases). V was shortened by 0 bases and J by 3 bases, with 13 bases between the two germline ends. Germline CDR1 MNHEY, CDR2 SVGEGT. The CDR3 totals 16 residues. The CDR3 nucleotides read TGTGCCAGCAGTTACTCCAGGGACTTCCTGACAGATACGCAGTATTTT. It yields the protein CASSYSRDFLTDTQYF.

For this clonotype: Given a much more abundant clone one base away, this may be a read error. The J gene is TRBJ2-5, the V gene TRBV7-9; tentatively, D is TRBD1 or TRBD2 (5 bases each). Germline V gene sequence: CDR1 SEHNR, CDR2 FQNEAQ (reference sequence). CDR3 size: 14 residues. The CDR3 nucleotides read TGTGCCAACAGCTATATCGGGGCCCAAGAGACCCAGTACTTC. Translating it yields CANSYIGAQETQYF.

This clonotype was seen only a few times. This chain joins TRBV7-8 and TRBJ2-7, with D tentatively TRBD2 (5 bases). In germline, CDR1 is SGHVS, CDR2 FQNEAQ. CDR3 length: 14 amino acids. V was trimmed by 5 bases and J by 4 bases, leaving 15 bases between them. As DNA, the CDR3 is TGTGCCAGCAGCCCTCTCGGAGAGGGATACGAGCAGTACTTC. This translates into CASSPLGEGYEQYF.

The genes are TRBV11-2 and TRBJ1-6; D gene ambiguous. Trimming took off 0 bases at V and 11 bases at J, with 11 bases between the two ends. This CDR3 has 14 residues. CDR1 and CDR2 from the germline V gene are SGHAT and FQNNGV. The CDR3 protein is CASSLEASGPPLHF. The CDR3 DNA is TGTGCCAGCAGCTTAGAAGCAAGCGGGCCACCCCTCCACTTT.